What follows describes a single TCR beta chain. Its antigen is as yet unknown. This sample is part of a study of cytomegalovirus exposure and HLA in healthy donors. Background on the study: Of 300 to 500 genotyped donors, about 81% clustered with self-reported Caucasian donors.

The PCR made use of 60 Vbeta and 13 Jbeta primers. The table came from immunoSEQ multiplex PCR; TCRdb's copy has only in-frame clones and leaves some out. The repertoire holds about 150,000 clones, 75% seen once, with roughly 10% in the top ten. Study-wide points: The authors listed approximately 160 TCR beta chains as cytomegalovirus-associated. Later on, a genetic analysis was performed. It linked a missense variant in DCLRE1C with V- and J-gene trimming of TCR beta.

The receptor was derived from a man aged 18 to 29 in good health and CMV-seropositive. The sequencing input was PBMCs.

The CDR3 DNA reads as TGTGCCAGCAGACCCCCCGGCAGGCGCGACTACGAGCAGTACTTC. Translated, it gives CASRPPGRRDYEQYF. This chain connects TRBV6-6 to TRBJ2-7; no definite D call. Germline CDR1 reads MNHNY; CDR2 reads SVGAGI (reference sequence). This CDR3 comprises 15 residues. Trimming took 6 bases from V and 3 from J, leaving 18 bases between them.